This TCR beta chain appears in the sequencing data of a study of blood T cell repertoires in COVID-19. At the level of the study: COVID-19 samples collected from the United States, Italy and Spain covered acute and convalescent phases. Sources were T cells, B-cell-depleted T cells, or PBMCs; the material itself was cDNA or gDNA.

In the study's own analysis: The assay estimated nucleated cells by amplifying reference gene primers. The repertoire was sequenced with immunoSEQ multiplex PCR; TCRdb's copy has only in-frame clones and lacks some. Clone size and the V and J calls come from that table; the DNA yielded D and trimming. There are about 180,000 clones in the sample; more than 70% occur only once, and more than 3.5% lies in the top ten. The CDR3 covers 14 residues. The V gene's germline CDR1 is SNHLY and CDR2 FYNNEI. Deletions cut 10 bases from V and 6 bases from J, with 21 bases between. Sequenced material: peripheral blood. The chain has TRBV2 and TRBJ1-2; weak D call: TRBD1 (6 bases). This receptor was obtained from a woman in her 30s with acute or convalescent COVID-19. CDR3 residues: CATPIRGALDGYTF. The CDR3 DNA is TGTGCCACCCCGATCCGGGGGGCTTTGGATGGCTACACCTTC. Full variable domain (remainder filled in from reference TRBV2 and TRBJ1-2): EPEVTQTPSHQVTQMGQEVILRCVPISNHLYFYWYRQILGQKVEFLVSFYNNEISEKSEIFDDQFSVERPDGSNFTLKIRSTKLEDSAMYFCATPIRGALDGYTFGSGTRLTVV.